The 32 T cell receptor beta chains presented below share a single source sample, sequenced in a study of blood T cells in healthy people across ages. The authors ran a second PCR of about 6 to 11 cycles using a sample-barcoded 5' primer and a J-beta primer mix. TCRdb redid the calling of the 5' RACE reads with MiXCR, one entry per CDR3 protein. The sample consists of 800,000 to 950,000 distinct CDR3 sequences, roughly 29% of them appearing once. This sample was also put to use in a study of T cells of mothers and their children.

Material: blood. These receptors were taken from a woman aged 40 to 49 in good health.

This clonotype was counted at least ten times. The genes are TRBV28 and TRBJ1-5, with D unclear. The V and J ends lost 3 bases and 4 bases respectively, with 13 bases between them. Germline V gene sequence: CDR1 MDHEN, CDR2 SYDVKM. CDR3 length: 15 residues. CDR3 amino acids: CASSFRGFRNQPQHF. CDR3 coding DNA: TGTGCCAGCAGTTTTCGAGGATTCCGTAATCAGCCCCAGCATTTT. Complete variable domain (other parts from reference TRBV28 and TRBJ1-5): DVKVTQSSRYLVKRTGEKVFLECVQDMDHENMFWYRQDPGLGLRLIYFSYDVKMKEKGDIPEGYSVSREKKERFSLILESASTNQTSMYLCASSFRGFRNQPQHFGDGTRLSIL.

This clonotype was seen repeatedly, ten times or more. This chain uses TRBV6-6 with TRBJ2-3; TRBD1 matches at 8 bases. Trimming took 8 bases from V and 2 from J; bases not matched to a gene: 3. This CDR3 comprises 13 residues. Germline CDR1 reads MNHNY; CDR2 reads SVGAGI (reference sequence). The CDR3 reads CASRDRTTDTQYF. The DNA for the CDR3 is TGTGCCAGCCGGGACAGGACCACAGATACGCAGTATTTT.

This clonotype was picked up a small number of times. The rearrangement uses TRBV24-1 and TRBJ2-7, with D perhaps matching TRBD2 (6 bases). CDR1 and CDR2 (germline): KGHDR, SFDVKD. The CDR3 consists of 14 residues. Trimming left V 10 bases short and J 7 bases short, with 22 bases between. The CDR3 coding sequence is TGTGCCACGGCGGGACTGCCGAATGCCAGGGAGCAGTACTTC. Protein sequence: CATAGLPNAREQYF.

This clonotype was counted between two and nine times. This CDR3 reads CASSPDTGDEQYF. The CDR3, as DNA: TGTGCCAGCAGTCCCGACACAGGGGACGAGCAGTACTTC. The chain joins TRBV27 to TRBJ2-7; 7 bases align to TRBD1. The J segment lost 5 bases and the V segment lost 5 bases, leaving 6 bases of the junction unmatched. Germline V lookup: CDR1 MNHEY, CDR2 SMNVEV (reference sequence). This CDR3 is built from 13 residues.

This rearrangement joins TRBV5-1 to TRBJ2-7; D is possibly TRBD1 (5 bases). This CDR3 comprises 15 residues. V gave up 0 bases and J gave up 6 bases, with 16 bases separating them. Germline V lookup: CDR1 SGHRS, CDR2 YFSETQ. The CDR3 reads CASSLEVSGLGEQYF. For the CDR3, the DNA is TGCGCCAGCAGCTTGGAGGTGTCAGGGTTAGGCGAGCAGTACTTC.

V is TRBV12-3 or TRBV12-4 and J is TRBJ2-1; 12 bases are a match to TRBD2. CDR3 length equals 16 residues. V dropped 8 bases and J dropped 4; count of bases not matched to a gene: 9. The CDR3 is CASGRTSGEKYNEQFF. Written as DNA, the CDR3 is TGTGCCAGCGGCAGGACTAGCGGGGAGAAATACAATGAGCAGTTCTTC.

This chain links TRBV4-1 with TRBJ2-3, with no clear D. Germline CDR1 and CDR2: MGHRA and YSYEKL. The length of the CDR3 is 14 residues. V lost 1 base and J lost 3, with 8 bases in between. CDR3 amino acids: CASSQVIGTDTQYF. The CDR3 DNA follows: TGCGCCAGCAGCCAAGTTATAGGGACAGATACGCAGTATTTT.

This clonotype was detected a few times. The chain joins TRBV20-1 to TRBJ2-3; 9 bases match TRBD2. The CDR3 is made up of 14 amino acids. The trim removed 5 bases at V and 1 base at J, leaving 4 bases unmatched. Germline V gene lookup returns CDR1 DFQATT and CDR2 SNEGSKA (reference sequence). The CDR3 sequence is CSAPPSGGTDTQYF. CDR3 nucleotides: TGCAGTGCTCCCCCTAGCGGGGGCACAGATACGCAGTATTTT.

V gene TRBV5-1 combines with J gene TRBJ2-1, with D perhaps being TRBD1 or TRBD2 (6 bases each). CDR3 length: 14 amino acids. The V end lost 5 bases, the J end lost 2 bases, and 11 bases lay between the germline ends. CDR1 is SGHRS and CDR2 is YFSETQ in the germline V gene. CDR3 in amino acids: CASSTGAPYNEQFF. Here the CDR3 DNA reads TGCGCCAGCAGTACGGGGGCCCCCTACAATGAGCAGTTCTTC.

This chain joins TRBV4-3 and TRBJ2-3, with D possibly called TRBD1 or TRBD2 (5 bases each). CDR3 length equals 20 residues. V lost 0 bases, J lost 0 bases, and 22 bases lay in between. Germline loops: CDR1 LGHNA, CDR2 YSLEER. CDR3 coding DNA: TGCGCCAGCAGCCAAGATTATTCGCCAGGGACCCCCTCTAGCACAGATACGCAGTATTTT. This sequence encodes CASSQDYSPGTPSSTDTQYF.

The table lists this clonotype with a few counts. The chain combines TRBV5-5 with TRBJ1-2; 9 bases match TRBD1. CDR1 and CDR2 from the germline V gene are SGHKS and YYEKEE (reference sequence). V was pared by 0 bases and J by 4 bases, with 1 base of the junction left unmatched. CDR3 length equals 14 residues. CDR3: CASSLVTGGYGYTF. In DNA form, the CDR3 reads TGTGCCAGCAGCTTGGTGACAGGGGGCTATGGCTACACCTTC.

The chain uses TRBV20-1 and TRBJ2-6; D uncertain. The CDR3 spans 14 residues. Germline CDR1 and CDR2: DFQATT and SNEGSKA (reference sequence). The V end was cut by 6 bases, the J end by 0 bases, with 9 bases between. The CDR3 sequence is CSAPLGSGANVLTF. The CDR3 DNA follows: TGCAGTGCGCCACTCGGCTCTGGGGCCAACGTCCTGACTTTC.

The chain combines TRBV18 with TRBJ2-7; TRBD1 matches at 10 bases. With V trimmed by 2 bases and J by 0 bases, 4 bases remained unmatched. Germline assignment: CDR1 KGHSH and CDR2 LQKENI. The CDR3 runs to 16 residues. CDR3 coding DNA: TGTGCCAGCTCACCATCCGGGACAGGGGTCTCCTACGAGCAGTACTTC. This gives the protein CASSPSGTGVSYEQYF. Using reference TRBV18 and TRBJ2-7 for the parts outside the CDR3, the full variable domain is NAGVMQNPRHLVRRRGQEARLRCSPMKGHSHVYWYRQLPEEGLKFMVYLQKENIIDESGMPKERFSAEFPKEGPSILRIQQVVRGDSAAYFCASSPSGTGVSYEQYFGPGTRLTVT.

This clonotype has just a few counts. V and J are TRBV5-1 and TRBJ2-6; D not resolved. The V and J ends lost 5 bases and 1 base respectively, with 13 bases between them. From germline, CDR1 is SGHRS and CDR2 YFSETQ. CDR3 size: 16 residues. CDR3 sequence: CASSMNAVSGANVLTF. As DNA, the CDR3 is TGCGCCAGCAGTATGAATGCGGTATCTGGGGCCAACGTCCTGACTTTC. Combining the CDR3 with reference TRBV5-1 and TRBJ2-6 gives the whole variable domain KAGVTQTPRYLIKTRGQQVTLSCSPISGHRSVSWYQQTPGQGLQFLFEYFSETQRNKGNFPGRFSGRQFSNSRSEMNVSTLELGDSALYLCASSMNAVSGANVLTFGAGSRLTVL.

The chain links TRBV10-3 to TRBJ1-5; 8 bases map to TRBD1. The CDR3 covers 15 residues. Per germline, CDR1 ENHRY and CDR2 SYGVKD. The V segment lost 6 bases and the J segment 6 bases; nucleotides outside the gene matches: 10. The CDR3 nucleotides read TGTGCCATCAGCCCCGGACAGGGCGTGGGTCAGCCCCAGCATTTT. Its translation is CAISPGQGVGQPQHF.

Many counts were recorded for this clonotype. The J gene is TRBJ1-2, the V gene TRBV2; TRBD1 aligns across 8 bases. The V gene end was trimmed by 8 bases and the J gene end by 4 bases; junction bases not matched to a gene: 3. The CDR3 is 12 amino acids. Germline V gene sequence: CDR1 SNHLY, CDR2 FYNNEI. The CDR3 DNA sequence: TGTGCCAGCGCCGGGACAGGCTATGGCTACACCTTC. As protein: CASAGTGYGYTF. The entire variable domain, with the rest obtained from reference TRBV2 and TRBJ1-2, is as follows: EPEVTQTPSHQVTQMGQEVILRCVPISNHLYFYWYRQILGQKVEFLVSFYNNEISEKSEIFDDQFSVERPDGSNFTLKIRSTKLEDSAMYFCASAGTGYGYTFGSGTRLTVV.

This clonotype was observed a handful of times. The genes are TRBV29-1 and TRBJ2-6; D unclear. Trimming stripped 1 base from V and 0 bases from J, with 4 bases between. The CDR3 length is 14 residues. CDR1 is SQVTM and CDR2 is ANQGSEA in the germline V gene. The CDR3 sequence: CSVEASSGANVLTF. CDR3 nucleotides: TGCAGCGTTGAAGCCAGCTCTGGGGCCAACGTCCTGACTTTC. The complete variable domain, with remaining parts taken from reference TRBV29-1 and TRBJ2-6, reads SAVISQKPSRDICQRGTSLTIQCQVDSQVTMMFWYRQQPGQSLTLIATANQGSEATYESGFVIDKFPISRPNLTFSTLTVSNMSPEDSSIYLCSVEASSGANVLTFGAGSRLTVL.

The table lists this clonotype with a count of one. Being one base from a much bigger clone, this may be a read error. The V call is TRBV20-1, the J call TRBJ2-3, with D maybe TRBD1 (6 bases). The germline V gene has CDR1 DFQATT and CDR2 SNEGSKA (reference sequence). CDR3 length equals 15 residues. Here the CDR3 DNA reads TGCAGTGCTAGTCCCGACAGGATCAACACAGATACGCGGTATTTT. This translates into CSASPDRINTDTRYF.

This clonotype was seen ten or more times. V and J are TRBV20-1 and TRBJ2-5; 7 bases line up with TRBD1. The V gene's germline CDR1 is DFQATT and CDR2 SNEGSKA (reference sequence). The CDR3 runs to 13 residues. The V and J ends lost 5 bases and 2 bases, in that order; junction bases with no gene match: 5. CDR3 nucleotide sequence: TGCAGTGCTCCTAGACAGGGTCAAGAGACCCAGTACTTC. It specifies CSAPRQGQETQYF.

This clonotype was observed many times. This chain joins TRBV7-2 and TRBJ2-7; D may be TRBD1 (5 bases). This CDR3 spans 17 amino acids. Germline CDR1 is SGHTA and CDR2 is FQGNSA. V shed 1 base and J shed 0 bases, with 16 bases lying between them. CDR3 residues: CASSLDRGAGSSYEQYF. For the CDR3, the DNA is TGTGCCAGCAGCTTAGATCGTGGGGCAGGAAGCTCCTACGAGCAGTACTTC.

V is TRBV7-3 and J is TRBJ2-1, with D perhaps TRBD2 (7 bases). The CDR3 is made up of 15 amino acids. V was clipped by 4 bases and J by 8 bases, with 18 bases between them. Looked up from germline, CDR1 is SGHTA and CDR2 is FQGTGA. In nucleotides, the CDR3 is TGTGCCAGCAGCTCCTTCGCGGGGGCCAACGATGAGCAGTTCTTC. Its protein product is CASSSFAGANDEQFF.

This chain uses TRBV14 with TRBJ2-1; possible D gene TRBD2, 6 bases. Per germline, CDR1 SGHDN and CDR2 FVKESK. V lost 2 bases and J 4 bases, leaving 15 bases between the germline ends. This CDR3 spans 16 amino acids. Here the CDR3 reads CASSQTGTGGYNEQFF. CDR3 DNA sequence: TGTGCCAGCAGCCAAACCGGGACTGGGGGTTACAATGAGCAGTTCTTC.

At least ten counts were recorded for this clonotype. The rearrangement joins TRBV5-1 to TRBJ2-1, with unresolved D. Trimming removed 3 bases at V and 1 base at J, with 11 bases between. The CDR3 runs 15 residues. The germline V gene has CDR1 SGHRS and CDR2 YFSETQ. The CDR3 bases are TGCGCCAGCAGCTCAGCAGACCCTTCCTACAATGAGCAGTTCTTC. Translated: CASSSADPSYNEQFF.

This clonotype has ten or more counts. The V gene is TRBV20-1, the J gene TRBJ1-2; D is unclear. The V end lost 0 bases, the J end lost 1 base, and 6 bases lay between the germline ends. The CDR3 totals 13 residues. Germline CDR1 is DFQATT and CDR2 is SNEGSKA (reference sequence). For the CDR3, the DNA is TGCAGTGCTAGAGAGAGGGTTAACTATGGCTACACCTTC. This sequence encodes CSARERVNYGYTF.

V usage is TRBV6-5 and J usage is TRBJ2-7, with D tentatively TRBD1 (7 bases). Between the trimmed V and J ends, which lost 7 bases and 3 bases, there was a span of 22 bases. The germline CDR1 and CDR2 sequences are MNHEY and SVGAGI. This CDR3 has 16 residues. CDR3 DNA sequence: TGTGCCAGCAAGGGGAGGTGGTATAGGGGGCACTACGAGCAGTACTTC. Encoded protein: CASKGRWYRGHYEQYF.

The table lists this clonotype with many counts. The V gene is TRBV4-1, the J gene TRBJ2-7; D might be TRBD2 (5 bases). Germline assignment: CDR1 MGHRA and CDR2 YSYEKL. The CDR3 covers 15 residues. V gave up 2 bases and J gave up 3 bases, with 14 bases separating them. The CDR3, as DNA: TGCGCCAGCAGCCAATCCATCGGGGAGAACTACGAGCAGTACTTC. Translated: CASSQSIGENYEQYF.

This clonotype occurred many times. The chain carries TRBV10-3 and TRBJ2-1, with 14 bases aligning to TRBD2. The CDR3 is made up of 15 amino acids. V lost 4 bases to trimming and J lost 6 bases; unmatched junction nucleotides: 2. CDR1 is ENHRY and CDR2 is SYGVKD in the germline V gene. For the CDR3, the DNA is TGTGCCATCAGTGTTGGGACTAGCGGGGGCAATGAGCAGTTCTTC. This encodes CAISVGTSGGNEQFF.

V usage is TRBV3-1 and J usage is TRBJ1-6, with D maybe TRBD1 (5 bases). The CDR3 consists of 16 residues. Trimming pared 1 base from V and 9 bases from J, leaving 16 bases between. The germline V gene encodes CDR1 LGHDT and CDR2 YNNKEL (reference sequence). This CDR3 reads CASSQGDPQDSSPLHF. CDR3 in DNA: TGTGCCAGCAGCCAAGGGGACCCCCAGGACTCTTCACCCCTCCACTTT.

The CDR3 is CATNGIGRGEQYF. The DNA of the CDR3 is TGTGCCACCAATGGTATAGGGAGGGGCGAGCAGTACTTC. The V call is TRBV24-1, the J call TRBJ2-7, with 7 bases identical to TRBD2. Trimming took 8 bases from V and 6 from J; bases not matched to a gene: 9. This CDR3 region has 13 residues. Per germline, CDR1 KGHDR and CDR2 SFDVKD.

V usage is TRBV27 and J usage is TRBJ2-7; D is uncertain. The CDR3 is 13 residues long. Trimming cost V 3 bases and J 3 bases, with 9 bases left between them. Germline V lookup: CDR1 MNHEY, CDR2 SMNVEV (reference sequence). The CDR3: CASSFTAHYEQYF. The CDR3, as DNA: TGTGCCAGCAGTTTCACGGCCCACTACGAGCAGTACTTC.

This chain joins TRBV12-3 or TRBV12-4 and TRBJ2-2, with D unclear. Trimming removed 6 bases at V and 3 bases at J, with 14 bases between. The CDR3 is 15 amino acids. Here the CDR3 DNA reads TGTGCCAGCAGGCGAGGAAGGACCTACACCGGGGAGCTGTTTTTT. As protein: CASRRGRTYTGELFF.

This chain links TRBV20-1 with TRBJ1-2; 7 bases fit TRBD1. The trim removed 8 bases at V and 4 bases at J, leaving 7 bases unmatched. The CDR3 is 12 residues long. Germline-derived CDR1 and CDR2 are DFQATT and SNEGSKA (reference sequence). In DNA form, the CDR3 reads TGCAGTTCCAAGGGACAGACCTATGGCTACACCTTC. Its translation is CSSKGQTYGYTF.